The 6 T cell receptor beta chains in this list originate from one sample, sequenced in a study of post-analysis software for immune sequencing data. Regarding the study as a whole: Four or five TRBV segments were more frequent in patients than controls; TRBV5-6, TRBV5-1 and TRBV20-1 belonged to this group.

Prepared libraries of TCR beta cDNA carried unique molecular identifiers. TCRdb re-called the PCR reads with MiXCR, one entry per CDR3 protein. The data contain 550,000 to 700,000 distinct CDR3 sequences, roughly 45% of them singletons. Their target antigens are unknown. The sequencing input was blood. The receptors come from a girl between 10 and 17 years old with multiple sclerosis.

J is TRBJ1-4 and V is TRBV20-1; 8 nucleotides align to TRBD1. The J segment lost 7 bases and the V segment lost 6 bases, leaving 7 bases of the junction unmatched. Germline V gives CDR1 DFQATT, CDR2 SNEGSKA (reference sequence). This CDR3 has 13 amino acids. CDR3 loop: CSAWTGRGEKLFF. Written as DNA, the CDR3 is TGCAGTGCGTGGACAGGGAGAGGTGAAAAACTGTTTTTT.

This clonotype was detected only a few times. V gene TRBV20-1 combines with J gene TRBJ2-1; D not resolved. This CDR3 has 15 residues. V dropped 1 base and J dropped 7 bases, with 17 bases sitting between them. The germline gives CDR1 DFQATT, CDR2 SNEGSKA (reference sequence). The CDR3 loop is CSARVGGYFWNEQFF. CDR3 DNA: TGCAGTGCTAGAGTAGGCGGATACTTTTGGAATGAGCAGTTCTTC.

This clonotype has ten or more counts. The chain combines TRBV24-1 with TRBJ1-2; no clear D gene. There are 13 residues in the CDR3. Germline lookup yields CDR1 KGHDR and CDR2 SFDVKD. V gave up 2 bases and J gave up 7 bases, with 10 bases separating them. In DNA form, the CDR3 reads TGTGCCACCAGTGATTCTAGGGATGCTGGCTACACCTTC. Its translation: CATSDSRDAGYTF.

The chain uses TRBV10-3 and TRBJ2-3, with 10 bases lining up with TRBD2. V gave up 3 bases and J gave up 1 base; unmatched junction bases: 7. In germline, CDR1 is ENHRY, CDR2 SYGVKD. CDR3 length: 17 residues. The chain's CDR3 is CAISDALAGVGTDTQYF. CDR3 coding DNA: TGTGCCATCAGTGATGCGCTAGCGGGAGTCGGCACAGATACGCAGTATTTT.

The chain recombines TRBV24-1 with TRBJ1-5; no firm D call. Germline V lookup: CDR1 KGHDR, CDR2 SFDVKD. The V gene lost 2 bases and the J gene lost 2 bases, with 15 bases spanning the gap. CDR3 length: 17 residues. The CDR3 loop reads CATSDSRVIGGNQPQHF. Written as DNA, the CDR3 is TGTGCCACCAGTGATTCCCGGGTTATCGGAGGCAATCAGCCCCAGCATTTT.

The V and J genes are TRBV5-1 and TRBJ2-5; no clear D. This CDR3 region has 12 residues. Germline V gives CDR1 SGHRS, CDR2 YFSETQ. Trimming cost V 3 bases and J 5 bases, with 8 bases left between them. For the CDR3, the DNA is TGCGCCAGCAGCTCAATGGGGGAGACCCAGTACTTC. It yields the protein CASSSMGETQYF.